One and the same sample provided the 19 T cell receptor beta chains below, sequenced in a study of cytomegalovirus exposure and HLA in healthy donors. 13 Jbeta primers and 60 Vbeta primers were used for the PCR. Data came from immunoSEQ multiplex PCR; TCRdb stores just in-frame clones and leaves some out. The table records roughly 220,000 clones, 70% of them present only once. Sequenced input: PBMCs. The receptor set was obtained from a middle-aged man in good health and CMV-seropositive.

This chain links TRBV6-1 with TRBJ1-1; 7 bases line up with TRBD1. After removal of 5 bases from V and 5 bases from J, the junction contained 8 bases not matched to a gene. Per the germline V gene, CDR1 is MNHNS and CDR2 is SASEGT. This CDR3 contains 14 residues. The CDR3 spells CASSKDRRWTEAFF. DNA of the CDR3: TGTGCCAGCAGTAAGGACAGGAGGTGGACTGAAGCTTTCTTT.

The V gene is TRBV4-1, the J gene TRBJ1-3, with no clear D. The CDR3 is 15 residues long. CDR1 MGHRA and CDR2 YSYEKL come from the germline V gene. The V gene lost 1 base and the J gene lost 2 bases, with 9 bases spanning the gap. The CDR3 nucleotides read TGCGCCAGCAGCCAAGTTCGTCAGACTGGAAACACCATATATTTT. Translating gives CASSQVRQTGNTIYF.

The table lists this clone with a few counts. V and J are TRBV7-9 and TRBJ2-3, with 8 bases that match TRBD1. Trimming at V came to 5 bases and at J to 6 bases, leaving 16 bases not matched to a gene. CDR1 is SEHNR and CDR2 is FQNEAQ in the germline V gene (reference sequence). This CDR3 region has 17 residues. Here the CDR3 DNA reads TGTGCCAGCAGCGCGAGGAGGGACAGGAACCCAGCTGATACGCAGTATTTT. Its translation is CASSARRDRNPADTQYF.

CDR3 in DNA: TGTGCCAGCAGTTACCGGGACACGAACTATGGCTACACCTTC. Residues: CASSYRDTNYGYTF. The chain carries TRBV13 and TRBJ1-2; D possibly corresponds to TRBD1 (6 bases). Trimming left V 6 bases short and J 2 bases short, with 13 bases between. CDR1 and CDR2 from the germline V gene are PRHDT and FYEKMQ (reference sequence). The CDR3 consists of 14 residues.

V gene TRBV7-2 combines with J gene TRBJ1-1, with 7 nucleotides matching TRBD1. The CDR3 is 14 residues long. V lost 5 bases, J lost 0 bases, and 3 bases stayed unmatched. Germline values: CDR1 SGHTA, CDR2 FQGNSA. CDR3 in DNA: TGTGCCAGCAGCAAACAGGGGTTGAACACTGAAGCTTTCTTT. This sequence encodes CASSKQGLNTEAFF.

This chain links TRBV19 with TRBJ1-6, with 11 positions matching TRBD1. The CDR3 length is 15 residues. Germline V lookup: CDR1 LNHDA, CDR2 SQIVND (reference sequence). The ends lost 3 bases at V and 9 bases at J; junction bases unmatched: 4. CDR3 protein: CASSIPGQGVSPLHF. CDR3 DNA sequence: TGTGCCAGTAGTATCCCGGGACAGGGGGTTTCACCCCTCCACTTT.

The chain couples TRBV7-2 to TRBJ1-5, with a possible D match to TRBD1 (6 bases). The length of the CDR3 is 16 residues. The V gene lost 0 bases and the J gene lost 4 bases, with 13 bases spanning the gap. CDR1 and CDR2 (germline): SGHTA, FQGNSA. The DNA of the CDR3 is TGTGCCAGCAGCTTAGCTCACACAGGGCAAAATCAGCCCCAGCATTTT. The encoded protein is CASSLAHTGQNQPQHF.

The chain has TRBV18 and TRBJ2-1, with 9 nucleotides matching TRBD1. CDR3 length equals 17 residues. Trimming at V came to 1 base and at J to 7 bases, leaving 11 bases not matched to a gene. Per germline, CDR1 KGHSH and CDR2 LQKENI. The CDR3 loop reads CASSPRKDPGTGNEQFF. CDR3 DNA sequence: TGTGCCAGCTCACCACGAAAAGACCCCGGGACAGGGAATGAGCAGTTCTTC.

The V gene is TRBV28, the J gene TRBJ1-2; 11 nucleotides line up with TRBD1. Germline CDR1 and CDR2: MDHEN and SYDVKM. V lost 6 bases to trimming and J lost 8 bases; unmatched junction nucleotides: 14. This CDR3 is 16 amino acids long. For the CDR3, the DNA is TGTGCCAGCAGCAACCTAGGACAGGGGGCGCGGTCCGGCTACACCTTC. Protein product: CASSNLGQGARSGYTF.

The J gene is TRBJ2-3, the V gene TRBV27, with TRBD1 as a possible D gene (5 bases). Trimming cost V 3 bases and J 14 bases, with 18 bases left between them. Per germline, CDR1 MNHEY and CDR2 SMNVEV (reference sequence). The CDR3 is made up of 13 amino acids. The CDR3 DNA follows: TGTGCCAGCAGTTTCGCGACAGCCCAAAGACGGTATTTT. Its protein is CASSFATAQRRYF.

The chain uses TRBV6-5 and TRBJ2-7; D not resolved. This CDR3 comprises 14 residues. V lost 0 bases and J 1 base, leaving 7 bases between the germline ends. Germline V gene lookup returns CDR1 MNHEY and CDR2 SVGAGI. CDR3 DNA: TGTGCCAGCAGTTACTCGTCCCTGTCCTACGAGCAGTACTTC. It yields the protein CASSYSSLSYEQYF.

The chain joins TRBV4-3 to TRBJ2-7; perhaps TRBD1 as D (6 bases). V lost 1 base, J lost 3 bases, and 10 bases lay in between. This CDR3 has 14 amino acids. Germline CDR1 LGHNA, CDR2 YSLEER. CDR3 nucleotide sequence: TGCGCCAGCAGCCAAGGGACAGCAAACTACGAGCAGTACTTC. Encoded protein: CASSQGTANYEQYF.

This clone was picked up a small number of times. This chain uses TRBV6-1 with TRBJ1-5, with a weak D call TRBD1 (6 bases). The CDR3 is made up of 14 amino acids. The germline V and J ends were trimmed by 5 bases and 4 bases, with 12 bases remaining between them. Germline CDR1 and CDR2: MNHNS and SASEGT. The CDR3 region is CASSRDGTNQPQHF. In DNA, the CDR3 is TGTGCCAGCAGTCGGGACGGGACAAATCAGCCCCAGCATTTT.

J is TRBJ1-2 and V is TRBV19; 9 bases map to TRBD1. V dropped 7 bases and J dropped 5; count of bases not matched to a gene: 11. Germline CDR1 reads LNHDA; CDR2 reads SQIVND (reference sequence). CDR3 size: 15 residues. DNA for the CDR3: TGTGCCAGTAACTCACCGGGACAGGGTACATATGGCTACACCTTC. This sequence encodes CASNSPGQGTYGYTF.

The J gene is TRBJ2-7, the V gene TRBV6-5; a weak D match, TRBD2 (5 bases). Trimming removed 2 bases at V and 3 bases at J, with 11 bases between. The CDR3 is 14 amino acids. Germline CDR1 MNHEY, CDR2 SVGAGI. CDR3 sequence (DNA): TGTGCCAGCAGTTACGGACTGGGTAGCTACGAGCAGTACTTC. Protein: CASSYGLGSYEQYF.

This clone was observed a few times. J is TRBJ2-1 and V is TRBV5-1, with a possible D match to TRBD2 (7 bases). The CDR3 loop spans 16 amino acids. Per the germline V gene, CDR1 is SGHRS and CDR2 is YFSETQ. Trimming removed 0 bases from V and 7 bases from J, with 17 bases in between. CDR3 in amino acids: CASSLVGAGAPNEQFF. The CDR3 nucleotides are TGCGCCAGCAGCTTGGTAGGCGCGGGGGCTCCTAATGAGCAGTTCTTC. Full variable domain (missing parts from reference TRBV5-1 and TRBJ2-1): KAGVTQTPRYLIKTRGQQVTLSCSPISGHRSVSWYQQTPGQGLQFLFEYFSETQRNKGNFPGRFSGRQFSNSRSEMNVSTLELGDSALYLCASSLVGAGAPNEQFFGPGTRLTVL.

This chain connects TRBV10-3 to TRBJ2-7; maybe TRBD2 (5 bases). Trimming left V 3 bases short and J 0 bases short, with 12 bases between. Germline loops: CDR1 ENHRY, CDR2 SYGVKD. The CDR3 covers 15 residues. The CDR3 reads CAISDHTGSSYEQYF. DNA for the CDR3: TGTGCCATCAGTGACCACACTGGGAGCTCCTACGAGCAGTACTTC.

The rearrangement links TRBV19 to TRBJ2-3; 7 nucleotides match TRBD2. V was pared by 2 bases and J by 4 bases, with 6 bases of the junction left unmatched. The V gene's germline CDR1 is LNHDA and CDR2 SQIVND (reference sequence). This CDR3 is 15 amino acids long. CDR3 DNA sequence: TGTGCCAGTAGTATAAATACGGCGGGGGCAGATACGCAGTATTTT. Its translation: CASSINTAGADTQYF.

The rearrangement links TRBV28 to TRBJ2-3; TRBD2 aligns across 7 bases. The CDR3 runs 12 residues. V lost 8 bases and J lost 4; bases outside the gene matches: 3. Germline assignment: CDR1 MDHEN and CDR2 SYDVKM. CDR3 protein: CASVSGADTQYF. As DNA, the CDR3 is TGTGCCAGCGTAAGCGGGGCAGATACGCAGTATTTT.